These T cell receptor beta chains were read from a single sample in a study of breast tumors, draining lymph nodes, adjacent tissues. One entry per CDR3 protein results from TCRdb running MiXCR on the multiplex PCR reads. The sample contains around 22,000 distinct CDR3 sequences, around two thirds of which appear only once. Source material: tumor-adjacent breast tissue. The receptors originated from a female donor with breast cancer. Some clones in this sample may be carry-over from other donors' samples. CDR3s include the opening cysteine and the closing phenylalanine or tryptophan. Each record gives: J gene, D gene, V gene, clone size, CDR3 protein. D genes are given only for firm matches. Some rows mark clone size as missing; the rest say once, few, many or name a class of expanded clone.

>TRBJ1-6|NA|TRBV20-1|NA
CSASVSYNSPLHF
>TRBJ1-4|NA|TRBV7-9|NA
CASSSNNRATNEKLFF
>TRBJ1-1|NA|TRBV5-1|many
CASSLNGARMNTEAFF
>TRBJ1-5|TRBD1|TRBV20-1|medium-sized
CSAPRQGGNQPQHF
>TRBJ2-5|NA|TRBV5-1|many
CASSLVQETHYF
>TRBJ1-5|NA|TRBV19|NA
CASSQGNQPQHF
>TRBJ2-1|NA|TRBV6-2/TRBV6-3|many
CASSYSMGDGQFF
>TRBJ1-2|TRBD1|TRBV19|NA
CASTGQGVGGYTF
>TRBJ2-1|NA|TRBV2|NA
CASSLRHGSYNEQLF
>TRBJ1-5|TRBD1|TRBV2|NA
CASRRDRDASNQPQHF
>TRBJ1-4|NA|TRBV15|once
CATSREGVPGEKLFF
>TRBJ1-2|TRBD1|TRBV5-1|medium-sized
CASSFDRASDGYTF
>TRBJ2-3|TRBD1|TRBV7-9|NA
CASSSRQGRITDTQYF
>TRBJ2-2|NA|TRBV9|NA
CASSVTPKNTGELFF
>TRBJ2-7|NA|TRBV11-3|few
CASSFAVGSYEQYF
>TRBJ1-5|NA|TRBV30|many
CAWSVGGSQPQHF
>TRBJ1-2|NA|TRBV5-1|NA
CASSLTEGRGYTF
>TRBJ1-6|NA|TRBV12-3/TRBV12-4|medium-sized
CASSLSAGVNSPLHF
>TRBJ2-1|NA|TRBV20-1|NA
CSARELGSYNEQFF
>TRBJ2-3|NA|TRBV7-7|many
CASSFLGSEPTDTQYF
>TRBJ1-3|TRBD1|TRBV12-3/TRBV12-4|once
CASSPGTAGNTIYF
>TRBJ1-6|TRBD1|TRBV2|NA
CASRIGQGGSPLHF
>TRBJ2-7|NA|TRBV6-6|few
CASSPLGQAYEQYF
>TRBJ2-7|TRBD2|TRBV20-1|NA
CSARAGTSDSYEQYF